The 10 T cell receptor beta chains presented below share a single source sample, sequenced in a study of shared T cell receptors in the human thymus. Measured with immunoSEQ multiplex PCR; TCRdb has only the in-frame clones, and not every one. The sample lists roughly 710,000 clones; 75% to 90% were seen once. This sample also appeared in a second study, on human thymus T cells.

The sequenced material came from thymocytes. The source is a girl less than two years old with a congenital heart defect.

The sample holds one count of this clone. This chain uses TRBV9 with TRBJ2-3; D is ambiguous. Trimming pared 2 bases from V and 6 bases from J, leaving 13 bases between. Per the germline V gene, CDR1 is SGDLS and CDR2 is YYNGEE. The CDR3 consists of 14 residues. CDR3 region: CASSVLRSGDTQYF. CDR3 sequence (DNA): TGTGCCAGCAGCGTTTTACGGTCCGGGGATACGCAGTATTTT. The whole variable domain, filled in from reference TRBV9 and TRBJ2-3, reads DSGVTQTPKHLITATGQRVTLRCSPRSGDLSVYWYQQSLDQGLQFLIQYYNGEERAKGNILERFSAQQFPDLHSELNLSSLELGDSALYFCASSVLRSGDTQYFGPGTRLTVL.

V gene TRBV10-2 combines with J gene TRBJ1-1, with D possibly matching TRBD1 (5 bases). The CDR3 has 14 residues. Germline values: CDR1 WSHSY, CDR2 SAAADI. The V end lost 8 bases, the J end lost 2 bases, and 15 bases lay between the germline ends. CDR3: CASGGTGLNTEAFF. The CDR3 bases are TGCGCCAGCGGGGGGACTGGACTCAACACTGAAGCTTTCTTT.

The rearrangement joins TRBV27 to TRBJ2-7; no firm D call. Trimming removed 5 bases at V and 6 bases at J, with 11 bases between. CDR1 is MNHEY and CDR2 is SMNVEV in the germline V gene (reference sequence). The CDR3 totals 12 residues. The chain's CDR3 is CASSQEPGEQYF. CDR3 coding DNA: TGTGCCAGCAGTCAAGAGCCGGGCGAGCAGTACTTC.

This chain links TRBV10-3 with TRBJ1-6; 7 bases are a match to TRBD1. CDR3 size: 14 residues. The V gene end was trimmed by 5 bases and the J gene end by 6 bases; junction bases not matched to a gene: 4. From germline, CDR1 is ENHRY and CDR2 SYGVKD. The CDR3 here is CAISTSGGNSPLHF. CDR3 bases: TGTGCCATCAGTACCTCAGGGGGTAATTCACCCCTCCACTTT.

The chain is built from TRBV28 and TRBJ2-7, with 14 bases fitting TRBD2. This CDR3 spans 17 amino acids. Germline loops: CDR1 MDHEN, CDR2 SYDVKM. The V and J ends lost 2 bases and 4 bases, in that order; junction bases with no gene match: 7. CDR3 protein: CASSLIGTSGGLYEQYF. The CDR3 bases are TGTGCCAGCAGTTTAATTGGGACTAGCGGGGGATTATACGAGCAGTACTTC.

A remark on this clone: The sample holds other DNA sequences that translate to the same CDR3. The DNA for the CDR3 is TGCAGTGCTAGAGATCTAGAGACCCAGTACTTC. Amino acids: CSARDLETQYF. This chain uses TRBV20-1 with TRBJ2-5, with unresolved D. The length of the CDR3 is 11 residues. Germline V lookup: CDR1 DFQATT, CDR2 SNEGSKA (reference sequence). Trimming removed 0 bases at V and 4 bases at J, with 3 bases between.

This chain links TRBV5-4 with TRBJ2-1; a possible D gene is TRBD2 (5 bases). Germline V gene lookup returns CDR1 SGHNT and CDR2 YYREEE (reference sequence). Deletions cut 2 bases from V and 6 bases from J, with 6 bases between. CDR3 size: 12 residues. The DNA of the CDR3 is TGTGCCAGCAGCTTTGGGAGCAATGAGCAGTTCTTC. This sequence encodes CASSFGSNEQFF.

The chain recombines TRBV4-3 with TRBJ2-7, with D perhaps matching TRBD1 (6 bases). The V gene's germline CDR1 is LGHNA and CDR2 YSLEER. Trimming removed 1 base from V and 6 bases from J, with 13 bases in between. The CDR3 consists of 14 residues. For the CDR3, the DNA is TGCGCCAGCAGCCAAGCAATACAGGGAACCGAGCAGTACTTC. Translated, it gives CASSQAIQGTEQYF.

The count of this clone is one. The genes are TRBV14 and TRBJ1-6, with D tentatively TRBD1 (5 bases). Germline V gives CDR1 SGHDN, CDR2 FVKESK. The CDR3 runs to 18 residues. Trimming stripped 0 bases from V and 10 bases from J, with 22 bases between. CDR3 sequence reads: CASSQDRVDGQGGSPLHF. For the CDR3, the DNA is TGTGCCAGCAGCCAAGATCGAGTGGATGGGCAGGGAGGCTCACCCCTCCACTTT.

The chain has TRBV18 and TRBJ1-2; 7 nucleotides match TRBD1. CDR1 KGHSH and CDR2 LQKENI come from the germline V gene. V shed 2 bases and J 5 bases; nucleotides not matched to a gene: 17. The CDR3 runs to 18 residues. The CDR3 here is CASSPDDRVAQRGYGYTF. CDR3 in DNA: TGTGCCAGCTCACCAGACGACAGGGTAGCACAAAGGGGGTATGGCTACACCTTC.